This TCR beta chain is drawn from a study of shared clonotypes between healthy human individuals. Overall study context: CD8 memory received one plate per donor, CD8 naive two, CD4 memory three and CD4 naive three.

The CDR3 runs 15 residues. Repertoires were generated with immunoSEQ multiplex PCR, while TCRdb's copy carries only in-frame clones and drops some. The sample lists around 2.5 million clones, approximately 93% seen once, with approximately 0.37% in the top ten. This chain links TRBV12-1 with TRBJ2-1; the D call TRBD2 from the table was never checked on the DNA. TRBV12-1 is a listed pseudogene. The receptor was derived from a man between 18 and 29 years old in good health. Some clones in this sample may be carry-over from other donors' samples. The sample taken for sequencing was naive CD4+ T cells from PBMCs. Subset here: CD45RA+ positively selected. The CDR3 sequence: CASSSPLAGDNEQFF. In nucleotides, the CDR3 is TGTGCCAGCAGCTCCCCTCTAGCGGGTGACAATGAGCAGTTCTTC.